This entry concerns a single TCR beta chain. Its antigen is unknown. Compared with germline, one end of the junction differs, possibly owing to a read error. The protocol used for the library was PCR. Sequencing was carried out with an Illumina HiSeq 2500. To normalize quantification of the TCRbeta repertoire, the TCR libraries were built with molecular barcoding that relied on unique molecular identifiers. TCRdb cleaned the public reads at Q25 with fastp, built clones with MiXCR and kept in-frame beta chains. A single entry per CDR3 protein holds the most common genes and DNA from its merged rows. A total of fewer than 150,000 distinct CDR3 sequences appear in this sample, about 9.5% of them only once. The ten largest clones capture around 24% of the sample. Taken from the germline V gene, the CDR1 and CDR2 loops are KGHSH and LQKENI. The cysteine opens and the phenylalanine closes a CDR3 of 16 amino acids. Only the CDR3 DNA stays, 48 bases, in frame from base 1.

This sample was included in a study of T-cell reconstitution after alpha-beta-depleted transplantation in children (TCRdb year 2016). Turning to the overall study: Using TCR repertoire profiling, the study followed T-cell immune reconstitution in a quantitative way in children after TCRalphabeta/CD19-depleted allogeneic hematopoietic cell transplantation.

Points the paper makes about the study in general: Hyperexpanded clone frequencies declined over subsequent months; after one year, T-cell counts and TCRbeta diversity were mostly attributed to newly produced T cells. In some patients, high TCRbeta diversity at day 60 was attributed to recipient T cells and intrathymic progenitors that had survived conditioning. About two months after transplant, the apparently early recovery of alphabetaT-cell counts reportedly depended on just several hundred clones that had expanded rapidly and came from non-depleted graft cells.

The treatment or condition label of this sample denotes: allogeneic hematopoietic cell transplantation with graft depleted of TCRalphabeta T cells and CD19 B cells. The children who served as transplant recipients had been given grafts of TCRalphabeta/CD19-depleted allogeneic hematopoietic cells. Here the sequenced sample was PBMCs, mostly from graft donor cells, taken 180 days after TCRalphabeta/CD19-depleted stem cell transplant. The rearrangement joined TRBV18 to TRBJ2-2; the D element might be TRBD1 or TRBD2, as each aligns at 5 bases. This receptor was taken from a girl under two years old who had a stem cell transplant for combined immunodeficiency, so the T cells may come from the graft donor. The bases are TGTGCCAGCTCACCACCAGCAGGGACGGACACCGTGGAGCTGTTTTTT. The encoded protein is CASSPPAGTDTVELFF. With all but the CDR3 taken from the reference TRBV18 and TRBJ2-2 genes, the full variable domain is: NAGVMQNPRHLVRRRGQEARLRCSPMKGHSHVYWYRQLPEEGLKFMVYLQKENIIDESGMPKERFSAEFPKEGPSILRIQQVVRGDSAAYFCASSPPAGTDTVELFFGEGSRLTVL.